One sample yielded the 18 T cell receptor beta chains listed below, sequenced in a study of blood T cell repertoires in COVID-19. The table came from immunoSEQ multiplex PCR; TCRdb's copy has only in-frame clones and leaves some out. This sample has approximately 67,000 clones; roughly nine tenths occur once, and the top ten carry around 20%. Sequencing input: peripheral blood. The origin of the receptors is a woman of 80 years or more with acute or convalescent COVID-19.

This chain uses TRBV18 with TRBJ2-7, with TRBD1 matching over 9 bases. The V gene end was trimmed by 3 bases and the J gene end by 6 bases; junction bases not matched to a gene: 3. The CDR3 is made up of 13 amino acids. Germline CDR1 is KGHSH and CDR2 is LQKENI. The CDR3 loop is CASSPGQGSEQYF. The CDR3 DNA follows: TGTGCCAGCTCACCGGGACAGGGTAGCGAGCAGTACTTC.

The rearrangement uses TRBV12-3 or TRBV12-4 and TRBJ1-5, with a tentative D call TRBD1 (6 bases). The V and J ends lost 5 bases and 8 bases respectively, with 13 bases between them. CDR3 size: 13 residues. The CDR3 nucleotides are TGTGCCAGCAGTGTAGGGGGGGAGGAGCCCCAGCATTTT. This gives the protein CASSVGGEEPQHF.

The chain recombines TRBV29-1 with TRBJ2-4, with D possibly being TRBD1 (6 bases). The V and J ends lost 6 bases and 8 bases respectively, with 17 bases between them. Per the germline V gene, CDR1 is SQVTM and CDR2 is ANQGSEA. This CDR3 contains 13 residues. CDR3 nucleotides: TGCAGCGTGGCGGACAGTACCAATTACATTCAGTACTTC. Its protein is CSVADSTNYIQYF. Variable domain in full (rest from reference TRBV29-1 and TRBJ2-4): SAVISQKPSRDICQRGTSLTIQCQVDSQVTMMFWYRQQPGQSLTLIATANQGSEATYESGFVIDKFPISRPNLTFSTLTVSNMSPEDSSIYLCSVADSTNYIQYFGAGTRLSVL.

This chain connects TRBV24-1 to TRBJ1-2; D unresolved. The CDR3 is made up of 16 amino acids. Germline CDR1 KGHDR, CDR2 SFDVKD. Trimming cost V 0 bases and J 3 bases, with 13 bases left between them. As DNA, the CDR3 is TGTGCCACCAGTGATTTGAACATGGATGGGCACTATGGCTACACCTTC. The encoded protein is CATSDLNMDGHYGYTF.

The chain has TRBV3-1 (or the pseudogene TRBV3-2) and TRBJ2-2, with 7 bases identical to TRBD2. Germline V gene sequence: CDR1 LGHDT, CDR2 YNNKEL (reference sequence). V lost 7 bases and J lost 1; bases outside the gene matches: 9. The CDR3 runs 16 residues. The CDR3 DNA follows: TGTGCCAGCACCCTTGGGGCTAGCGGGAACACCGGGGAGCTGTTTTTT. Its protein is CASTLGASGNTGELFF.

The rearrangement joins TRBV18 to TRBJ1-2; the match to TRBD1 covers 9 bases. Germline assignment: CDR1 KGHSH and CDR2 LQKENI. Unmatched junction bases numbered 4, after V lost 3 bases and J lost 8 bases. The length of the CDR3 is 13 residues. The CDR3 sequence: CASSPRTGDGYTF. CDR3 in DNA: TGTGCCAGCTCACCTCGGACAGGGGACGGCTACACCTTC.

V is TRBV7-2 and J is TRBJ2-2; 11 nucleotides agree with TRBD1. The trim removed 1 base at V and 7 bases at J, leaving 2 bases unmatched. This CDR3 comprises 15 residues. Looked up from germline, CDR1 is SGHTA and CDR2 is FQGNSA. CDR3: CASSLEGQGGGELFF. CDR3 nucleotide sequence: TGTGCCAGCAGCTTAGAGGGACAGGGGGGCGGGGAGCTGTTTTTT.

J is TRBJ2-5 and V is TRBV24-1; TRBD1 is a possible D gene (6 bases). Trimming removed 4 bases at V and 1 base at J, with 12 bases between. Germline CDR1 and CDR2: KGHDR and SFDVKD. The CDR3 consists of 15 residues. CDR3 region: CATSDIGQTQETQYF. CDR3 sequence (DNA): TGTGCCACCAGTGACATCGGACAGACCCAAGAGACCCAGTACTTC.

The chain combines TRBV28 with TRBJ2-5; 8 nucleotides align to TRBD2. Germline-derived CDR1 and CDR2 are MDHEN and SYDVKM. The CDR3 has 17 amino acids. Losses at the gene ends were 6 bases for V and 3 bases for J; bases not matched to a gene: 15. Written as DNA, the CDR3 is TGTGCCAGCAGGCCATTCGCGGGGGGAGGTTGGGAAGAGACCCAGTACTTC. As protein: CASRPFAGGGWEETQYF.

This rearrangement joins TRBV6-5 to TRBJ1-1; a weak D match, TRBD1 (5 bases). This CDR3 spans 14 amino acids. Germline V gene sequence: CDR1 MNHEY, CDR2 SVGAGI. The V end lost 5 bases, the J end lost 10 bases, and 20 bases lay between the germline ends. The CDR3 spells CASSPLGGEAGAFF. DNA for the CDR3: TGTGCCAGCAGTCCATTAGGAGGGGAAGCTGGAGCTTTCTTT.

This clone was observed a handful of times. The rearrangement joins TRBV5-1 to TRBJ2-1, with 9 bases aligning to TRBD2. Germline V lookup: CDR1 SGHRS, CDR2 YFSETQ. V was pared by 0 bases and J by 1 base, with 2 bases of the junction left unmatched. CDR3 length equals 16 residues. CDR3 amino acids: CASSLVTSGSYNEQFF. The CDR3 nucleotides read TGCGCCAGCAGCTTGGTGACTAGCGGATCCTACAATGAGCAGTTCTTC.

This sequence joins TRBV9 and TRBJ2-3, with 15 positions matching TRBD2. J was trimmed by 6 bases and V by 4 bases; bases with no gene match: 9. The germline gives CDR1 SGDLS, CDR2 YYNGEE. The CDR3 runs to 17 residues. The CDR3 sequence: CASSSGLAGGFLDTQYF. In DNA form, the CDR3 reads TGTGCCAGCAGCTCAGGACTAGCGGGGGGGTTCCTGGATACGCAGTATTTT.

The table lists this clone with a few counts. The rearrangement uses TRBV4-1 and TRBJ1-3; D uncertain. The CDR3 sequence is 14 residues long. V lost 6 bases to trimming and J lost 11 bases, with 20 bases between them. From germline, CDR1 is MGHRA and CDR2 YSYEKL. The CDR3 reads CASSNRVSGIAIYF. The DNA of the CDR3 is TGCGCCAGCAGTAACCGAGTGTCGGGGATTGCCATATATTTT.

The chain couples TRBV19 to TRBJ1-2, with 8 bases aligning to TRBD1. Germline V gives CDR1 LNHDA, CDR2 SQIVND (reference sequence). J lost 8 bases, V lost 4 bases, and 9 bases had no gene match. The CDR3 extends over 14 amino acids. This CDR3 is CASSTTQGAGGYTF. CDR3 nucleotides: TGTGCCAGTAGTACCACTCAGGGGGCAGGGGGCTACACCTTC.

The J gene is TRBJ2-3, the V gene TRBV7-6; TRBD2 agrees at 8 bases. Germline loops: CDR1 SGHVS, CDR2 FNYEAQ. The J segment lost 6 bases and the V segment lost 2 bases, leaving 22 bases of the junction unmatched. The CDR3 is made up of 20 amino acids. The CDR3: CASSLWKAAEAGEGMDTQYF. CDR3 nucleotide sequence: TGTGCCAGCAGCTTATGGAAGGCAGCGGAAGCGGGAGAGGGGATGGATACGCAGTATTTT.

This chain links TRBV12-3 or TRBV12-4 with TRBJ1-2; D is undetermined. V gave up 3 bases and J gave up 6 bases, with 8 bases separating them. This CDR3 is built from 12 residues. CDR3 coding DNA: TGTGCCAGCAGTTTGTCTCTTAATGGCTACACCTTC. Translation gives CASSLSLNGYTF.

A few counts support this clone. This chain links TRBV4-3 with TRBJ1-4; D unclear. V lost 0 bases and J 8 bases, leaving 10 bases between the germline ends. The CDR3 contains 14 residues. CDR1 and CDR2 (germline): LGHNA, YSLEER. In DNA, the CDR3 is TGCGCCAGCAGCCAAGATCACACCCTGGAAAAACTGTTTTTT. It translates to CASSQDHTLEKLFF.

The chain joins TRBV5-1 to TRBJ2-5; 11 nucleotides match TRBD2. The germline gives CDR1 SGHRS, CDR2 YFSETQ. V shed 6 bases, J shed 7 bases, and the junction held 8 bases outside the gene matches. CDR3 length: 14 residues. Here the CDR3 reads CASTIAGGPGTQYF. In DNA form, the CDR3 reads TGCGCCAGCACCATAGCGGGAGGGCCGGGGACCCAGTACTTC.